This T cell receptor beta chain was found in a study of long-term antiretroviral therapy in people with HIV. Whole-study context: It was about a decade before the 2015 immediate-ART recommendation that the earliest samples were taken.

The ends were cut back, 3 bases at V and 4 bases at J, with 13 bases in the middle. There are 15 residues in the CDR3. The germline gives CDR1 MRHNA, CDR2 SNTAGT. The assay, immunoSEQ v3.0, was run at survey level. TCRdb keeps only in-frame clones here, not all; method: immunoSEQ multiplex PCR. This sample has fewer than 40,000 clones, with roughly 80% found just once. J is TRBJ1-5 and V is TRBV6-4; perhaps TRBD1 as D (6 bases). The sample was unsorted PBMCs, taken 1.9 years after starting antiretroviral therapy. This sequence was found in a man aged 18 to 30 with HIV. CDR3 in amino acids: CASSEEAGENQPQHF. The CDR3 DNA reads as TGTGCCAGCAGTGAGGAGGCAGGGGAAAATCAGCCCCAGCATTTT.